This T cell receptor beta chain came from a study of cytomegalovirus exposure and HLA in healthy donors. The CDR3 runs 16 residues. Per germline, CDR1 SNHLY and CDR2 FYNNEI. Trimming cost V 7 bases and J 4 bases; bases outside gene matches: 7. Donors in the study were healthy people who gave bone marrow. Donors were nominally healthy when sampled, though unrecorded immune exposures were likely. Study outcomes and limitations: Follow-up analysis seemed to connect common viral pathogens with several of the most significant clusters identified. Analyzed later, most CMV-associated TCR beta chains appeared HLA-restricted.

Vbeta (60) and Jbeta (13) primers were used in the PCR. Some clones are missing from TCRdb's copy, which holds only in-frame ones; the method was immunoSEQ multiplex PCR. The sample lists tens of thousands of clones; 74% were seen once. With regard to this clone: Its target is unknown.

The sequence came from a human donor in good health. The rearrangement uses TRBV2 and TRBJ2-7; 16 nucleotides line up with TRBD2. Material: PBMCs. CDR3 coding DNA: TGTGCCAGCACGGGACTAGCGGGAGGGCCTCGGTACGAGCAGTACTTC. This codes for CASTGLAGGPRYEQYF.